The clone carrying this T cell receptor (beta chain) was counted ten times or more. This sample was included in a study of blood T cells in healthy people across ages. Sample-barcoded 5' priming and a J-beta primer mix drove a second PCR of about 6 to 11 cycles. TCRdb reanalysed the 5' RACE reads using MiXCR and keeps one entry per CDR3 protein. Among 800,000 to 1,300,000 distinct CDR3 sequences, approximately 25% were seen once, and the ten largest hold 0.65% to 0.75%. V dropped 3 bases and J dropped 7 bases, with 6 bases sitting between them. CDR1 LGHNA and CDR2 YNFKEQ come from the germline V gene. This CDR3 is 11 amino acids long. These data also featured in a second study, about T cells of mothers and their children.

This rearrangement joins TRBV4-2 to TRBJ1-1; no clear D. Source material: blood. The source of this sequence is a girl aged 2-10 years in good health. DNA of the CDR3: TGTGCCAGCAGCCAGGGCGGTGAAGCTTTCTTT. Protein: CASSQGGEAFF.